The 6 T cell receptor beta chains in this list originate from one sample, sequenced in a study of blood T cells in healthy people across ages. A J-beta primer mix and a sample-barcoded 5' primer were used in a second PCR of about 7 to 12 cycles. Each CDR3 protein gets one entry after TCRdb re-called the 5' RACE reads with MiXCR. The table has about 830,000 distinct CDR3 sequences, 62% seen once; the top ten hold 28%. The sequenced material came from blood. The receptors shown here come from a young man in good health.

The gene calls are TRBV6-2 or TRBV6-3 and TRBJ1-5, with 7 bases that match TRBD1. The V gene's germline CDR1 is MNHEY and CDR2 SVGEGT. J was trimmed by 0 bases and V by 6 bases; bases with no gene match: 5. The CDR3 covers 15 residues. CDR3 residues: CASSSDRDSNQPQHF. For the CDR3, the DNA is TGTGCCAGCAGCAGCGACAGGGATAGCAATCAGCCCCAGCATTTT.

The chain links TRBV27 to TRBJ2-5; weak D call: TRBD1 (6 bases). This CDR3 is 14 amino acids long. Germline V gives CDR1 MNHEY, CDR2 SMNVEV (reference sequence). V lost 5 bases and J 5 bases, leaving 15 bases between the germline ends. The CDR3 protein is CASSPTTGYETQYF. In DNA form, the CDR3 reads TGTGCCAGCAGTCCAACCACAGGGTATGAGACCCAGTACTTC.

There are a few counts of this clonotype. The chain is built from TRBV10-3 and TRBJ2-5; D is ambiguous. The tail of the sequence fits TRBJ2-7 better, so the J call may be wrong. Germline-derived CDR1 and CDR2 are ENHRY and SYGVKD. The length of the CDR3 is 11 residues. The CDR3 region is CAISGLNEQYF. The CDR3 nucleotides are TGTGCCATCAGTGGTCTGAACGAGCAGTACTTC.

This clonotype has just a few counts. One junction end does not reproduce the germline sequence, and a read error may be involved. J is TRBJ2-1 and V is TRBV12-3 or TRBV12-4, with D possibly being TRBD1 or TRBD2 (5 bases each). The CDR3 is 15 residues long. The CDR3 loop reads CASTLAGSSYNEQFF. The CDR3 region has the DNA TGTGCCAGCACCCTGGCAGGGAGCTCCTACAATGAGCAGTTCTTT.

The J gene is TRBJ2-3, the V gene TRBV7-2; TRBD2 might be the D (6 bases). The CDR3 totals 17 residues. The ends were cut back, 2 bases at V and 2 bases at J, with 17 bases in the middle. Germline V gene data show CDR1 as SGHTA and CDR2 as FQGNSA. The CDR3: CASSLRIRGTHTDTQYF. The CDR3 coding sequence is TGTGCCAGCAGCTTAAGGATTCGGGGGACGCACACAGATACGCAGTATTTT. Supplemented by reference TRBV7-2 and TRBJ2-3, the full variable domain reads GAGVSQSPSNKVTEKGKDVELRCDPISGHTALYWYRQSLGQGLEFLIYFQGNSAPDKSGLPSDRFSAERTGGSVSTLTIQRTQQEDSAVYLCASSLRIRGTHTDTQYFGPGTRLTVL.

In this sample, this clonotype turned up a few times. The V and J genes are TRBV25-1 and TRBJ2-4, with D perhaps TRBD1 or TRBD2 (5 bases each). The DNA end lines up better with TRBJ2-7; the J call may be wrong. The CDR3 spans 13 residues. Germline V gene sequence: CDR1 MGHDK, CDR2 SYGVNS. CDR3: CASSGGELYEQYF. The CDR3 nucleotides read TGTGCCAGCAGTGGAGGGGAGCTCTACGAGCAGTACTTC.